This TCR beta chain stems from a study of T-cell reconstitution after alpha-beta-depleted transplantation in children (dated by TCRdb to about 2016). For context, the study as a whole: The study quantitatively tracked T-cell immune reconstitution after TCRalphabeta/CD19-depleted allogeneic hematopoietic cell transplantation in children using TCR repertoire profiling.

Library creation used PCR. Sequenced on an Illumina HiSeq 2500. Molecular barcoding was employed in the preparation of TCR libraries, with unique molecular identifiers being used to normalize TCRbeta repertoire quantification. The raw public reads went through TCRdb reprocessing: fastp at Q25, MiXCR clone calling, in-frame beta chains kept. Each entry is one CDR3 protein sequence, shown with its most common DNA and genes. The table for this sample lists approximately 400,000 distinct CDR3 sequences; roughly a tenth of them were counted only once. The ten biggest clones cover nearly 5.5% of the sample. Worth noting for this clonotype: Its antigen has not been determined. No per-base quality is available; no much larger clone lies one base away.

The germline V gene encodes CDR1 SQVTM and CDR2 ANQGSEA. Trimming takes 3 bases off V and 1 base off J; junction bases not matched to a gene: 10. The CDR3 starts with the cysteine, ends with the phenylalanine, and has 17 residues. The retained sequence is limited to the CDR3, 51 bases, with the frame set at the first base. The sequence links TRBV29-1 to TRBJ1-1, with 11 junctional bases fitting TRBD1. The sample was PBMCs from the stem cell graft donor, taken from the stem cell graft. The TCR was taken from a human donor who donated a stem cell graft to a child with acute myeloid leukemia. The CDR3 reads as follows: CSVEGVFGQGANTEAFF. The DNA is TGCAGCGTTGAGGGTGTTTTTGGACAGGGGGCGAACACTGAAGCTTTCTTT.